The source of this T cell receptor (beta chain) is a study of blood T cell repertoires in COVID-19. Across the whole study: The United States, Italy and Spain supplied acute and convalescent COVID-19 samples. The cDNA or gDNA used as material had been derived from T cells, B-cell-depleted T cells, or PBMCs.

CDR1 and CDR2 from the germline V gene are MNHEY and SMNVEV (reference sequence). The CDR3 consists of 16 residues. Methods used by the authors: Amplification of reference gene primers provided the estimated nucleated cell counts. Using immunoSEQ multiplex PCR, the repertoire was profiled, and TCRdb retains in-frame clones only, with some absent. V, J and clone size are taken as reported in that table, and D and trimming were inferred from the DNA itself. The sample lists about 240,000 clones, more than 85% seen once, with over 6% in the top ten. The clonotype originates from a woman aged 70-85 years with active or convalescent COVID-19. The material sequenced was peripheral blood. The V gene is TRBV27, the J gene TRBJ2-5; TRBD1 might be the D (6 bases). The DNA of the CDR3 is TGTGCGAGCCCCGCCAGGGGTCGGGACGACGAAGAGACCCAGTACTTC. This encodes CASPARGRDDEETQYF.